What follows is one TCR beta chain and its context. Antigen unknown. The CDR3 is 17 amino acids. Sequenced by immunoSEQ multiplex PCR; TCRdb stores in-frame clones only, minus some. The repertoire holds over 40,000 clones, about 83% seen once, with 52% in the top ten. This entry is derived from a study of T cell responses to AZD1222 COVID-19 vaccine. Study details: Second-dose timings of about 4 or about 12 weeks were pooled.

General study findings and limits: Seropositive at baseline were only a handful of AZD1222 recipients. Following two doses of AZD1222, Spike-specific TCR breadth and depth rose. In all cases, repertoires were sampled only after the peak T cell response.

The chain couples TRBV21-1 to TRBJ2-1; the table's D gene call, TRBD2, was not cross checked with the DNA. TRBV21-1 is a pseudogene segment. Sample: peripheral blood, taken on day 0 of AZD1222 vaccination. The sequence was collected from an adult in good health. The CDR3 DNA sequence: TGTGCCAGCAGCAAAGGGGCTCCGGCGGGAGGTATGAATGAGCAGTTCTTC. Protein sequence: CASSKGAPAGGMNEQFF.